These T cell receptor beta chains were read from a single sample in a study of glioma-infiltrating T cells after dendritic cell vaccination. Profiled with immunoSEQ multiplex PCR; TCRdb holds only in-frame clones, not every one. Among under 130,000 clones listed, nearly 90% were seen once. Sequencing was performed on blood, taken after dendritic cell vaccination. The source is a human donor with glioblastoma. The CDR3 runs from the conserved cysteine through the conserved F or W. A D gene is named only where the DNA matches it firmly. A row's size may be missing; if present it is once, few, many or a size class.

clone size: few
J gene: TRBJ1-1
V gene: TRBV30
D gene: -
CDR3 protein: CASRIGVTEAFF
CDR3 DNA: TGTGCTTCCAGAATAGGAGTAACTGAAGCTTTCTTT

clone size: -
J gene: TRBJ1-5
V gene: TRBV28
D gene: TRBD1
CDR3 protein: CASSQGASSNQPQHF
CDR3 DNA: TGTGCCAGCTCCCAGGGGGCAAGTAGCAATCAGCCCCAGCATTTT

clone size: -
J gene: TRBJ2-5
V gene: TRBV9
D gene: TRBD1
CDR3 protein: CASSVRQGGQETQYF
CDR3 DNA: TGTGCCAGCAGCGTCCGACAGGGTGGCCAAGAGACCCAGTACTTC

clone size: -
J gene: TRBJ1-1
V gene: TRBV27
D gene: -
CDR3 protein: CASSLSPDSYNTEAFF
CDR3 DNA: TGTGCCAGCAGTTTAAGCCCTGACAGCTATAACACTGAAGCTTTCTTT

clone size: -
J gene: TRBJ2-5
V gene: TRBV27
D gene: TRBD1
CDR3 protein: CASSLSRGHRETQYF
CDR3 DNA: TGTGCCAGCAGTTTATCCAGGGGGCATAGAGAGACCCAGTACTTC

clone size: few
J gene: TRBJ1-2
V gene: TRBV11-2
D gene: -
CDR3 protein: CASSLDLRLYGYTF
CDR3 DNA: TGTGCCAGCAGCTTAGATTTACGGTTATATGGCTACACCTTC

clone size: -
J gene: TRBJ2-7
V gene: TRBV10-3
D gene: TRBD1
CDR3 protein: CATSRQGADTYEQYF
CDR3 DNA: TGTGCCACCTCAAGACAGGGGGCGGATACCTACGAGCAGTACTTC

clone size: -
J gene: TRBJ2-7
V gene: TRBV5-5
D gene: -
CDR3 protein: CASRFGGTQTYEQYF
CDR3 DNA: TGTGCCAGCAGGTTCGGTGGGACTCAGACCTACGAGCAGTACTTC

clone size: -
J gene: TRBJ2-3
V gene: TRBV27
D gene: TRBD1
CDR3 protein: CVTRDRYTDTQYF
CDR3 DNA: TGTGTCACCCGGGACAGGTACACAGATACGCAGTATTTT

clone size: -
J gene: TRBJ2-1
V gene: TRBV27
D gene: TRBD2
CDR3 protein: CASRGRAGYNEQFF
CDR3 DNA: TGTGCCAGCCGCGGGAGGGCCGGCTACAATGAGCAGTTCTTC

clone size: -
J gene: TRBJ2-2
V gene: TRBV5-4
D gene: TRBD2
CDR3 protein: CASSFPSGVAGELFF
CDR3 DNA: TGTGCCAGCAGCTTTCCTAGCGGGGTAGCCGGGGAGCTGTTTTTT

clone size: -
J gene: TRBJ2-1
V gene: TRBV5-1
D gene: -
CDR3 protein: CASSLAHREMGEQFF
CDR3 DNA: TGCGCCAGCAGCTTGGCCCACAGGGAAATGGGTGAGCAGTTCTTC

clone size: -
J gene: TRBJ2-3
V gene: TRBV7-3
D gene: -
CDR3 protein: CASSLKGGEGTDTQYF
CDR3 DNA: TGTGCCAGCAGCTTAAAAGGCGGAGAAGGCACAGATACGCAGTATTTT

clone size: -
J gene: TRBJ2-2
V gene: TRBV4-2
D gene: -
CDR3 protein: CASSPRTGVTGELFF
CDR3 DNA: TGTGCCAGCAGCCCAAGAACGGGGGTCACCGGGGAGCTGTTTTTT

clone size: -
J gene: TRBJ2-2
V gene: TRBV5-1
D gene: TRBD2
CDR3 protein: CASRLAGASGELFF
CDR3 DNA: TGCGCCAGCAGGTTAGCGGGAGCTTCGGGGGAGCTGTTTTTT

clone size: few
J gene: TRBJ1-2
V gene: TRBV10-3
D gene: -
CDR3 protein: CAISPIDGGGYTF
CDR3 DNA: TGTGCCATCAGTCCGATAGATGGAGGTGGCTACACCTTC

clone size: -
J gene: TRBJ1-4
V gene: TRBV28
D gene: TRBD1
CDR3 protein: CASSPTVPGQGEKLFF
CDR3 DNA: TGTGCCAGCAGTCCCACCGTCCCGGGACAGGGAGAAAAACTGTTTTTT

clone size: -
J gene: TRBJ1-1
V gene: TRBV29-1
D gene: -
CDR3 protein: CSATLDSRNTEAFF
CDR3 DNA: TGCAGCGCGACTTTGGACAGCAGGAACACTGAAGCTTTCTTT

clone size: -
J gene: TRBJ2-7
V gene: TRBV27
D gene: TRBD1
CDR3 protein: CASSLDRGRSYEQYF
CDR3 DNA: TGTGCCAGCAGTCTCGACAGGGGGCGATCCTACGAGCAGTACTTC

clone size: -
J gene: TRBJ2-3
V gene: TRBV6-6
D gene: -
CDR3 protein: CASSPEVWRADTQYF
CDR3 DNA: TGTGCCAGCAGTCCTGAGGTGTGGCGAGCAGATACGCAGTATTTT

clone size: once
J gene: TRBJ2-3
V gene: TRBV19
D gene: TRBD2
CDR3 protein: CASSIVLAGGRVGTDTQYF
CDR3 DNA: TGTGCCAGTAGTATAGTTTTAGCGGGGGGGCGGGTCGGCACAGATACGCAGTATTTT

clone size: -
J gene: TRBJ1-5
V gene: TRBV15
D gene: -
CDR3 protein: CATSRVAGRNQPQHF
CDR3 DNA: TGTGCCACCAGCAGAGTGGCAGGGAGGAATCAGCCCCAGCATTTT

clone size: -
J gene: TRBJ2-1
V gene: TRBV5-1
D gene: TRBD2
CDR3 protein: CASSLATAGGNNEQFF
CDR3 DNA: TGCGCCAGCAGCTTGGCGACAGCGGGAGGGAACAATGAGCAGTTCTTC

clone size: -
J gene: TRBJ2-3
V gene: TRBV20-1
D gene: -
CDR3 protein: CSASGTDTQYF
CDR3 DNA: TGCAGTGCTAGCGGCACAGATACGCAGTATTTT

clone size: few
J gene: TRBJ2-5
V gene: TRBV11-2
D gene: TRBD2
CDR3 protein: CASSLRGSGGAGETQYF
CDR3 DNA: TGTGCCAGCAGCTTAAGGGGTAGCGGGGGGGCCGGGGAGACCCAGTACTTC

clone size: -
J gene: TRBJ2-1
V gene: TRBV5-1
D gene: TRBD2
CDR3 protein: CASSPRTSGGLNEQFF
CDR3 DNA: TGCGCCAGCAGCCCCCGGACTAGCGGGGGCCTCAATGAGCAGTTCTTC

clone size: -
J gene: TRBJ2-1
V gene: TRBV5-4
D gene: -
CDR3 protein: CASSFHTGEQFF
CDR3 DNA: TGTGCCAGCAGCTTCCATACGGGTGAGCAGTTCTTC

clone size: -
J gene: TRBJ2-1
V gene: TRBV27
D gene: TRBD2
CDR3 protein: CASSSSSGTHNEQFF
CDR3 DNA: TGTGCCAGCAGTTCATCTAGCGGGACGCACAATGAGCAGTTCTTC

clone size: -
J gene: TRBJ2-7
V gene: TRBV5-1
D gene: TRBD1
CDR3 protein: CASSTGQGGYEQYF
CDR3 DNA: TGCGCCAGCAGCACTGGACAGGGGGGCTACGAGCAGTACTTC

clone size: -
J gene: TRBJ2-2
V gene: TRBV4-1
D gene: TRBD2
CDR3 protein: CASSQDSASGRWNTGELFF
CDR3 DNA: TGCGCCAGCAGCCAAGATTCTGCTAGCGGGAGGTGGAACACCGGGGAGCTGTTTTTT

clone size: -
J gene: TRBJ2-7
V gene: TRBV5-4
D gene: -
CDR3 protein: CASSVYRDEQYF
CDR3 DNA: TGTGCCAGCAGCGTATACAGGGACGAGCAGTACTTC

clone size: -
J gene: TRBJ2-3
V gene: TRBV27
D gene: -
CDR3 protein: CASTTSYVGDFSLTDTQYF
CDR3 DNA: TGTGCCAGCACCACCTCTTATGTTGGGGACTTTTCCCTCACAGATACGCAGTATTTT

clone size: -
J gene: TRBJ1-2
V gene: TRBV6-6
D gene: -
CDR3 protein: CASRTLTGSSGYTF
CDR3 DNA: TGTGCCAGCAGGACACTAACAGGGAGCAGCGGCTACACCTTC

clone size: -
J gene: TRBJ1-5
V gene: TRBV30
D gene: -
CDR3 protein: CAWSDSNSNQPQHF
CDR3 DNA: TGTGCCTGGAGTGACAGTAATAGCAATCAGCCCCAGCATTTT

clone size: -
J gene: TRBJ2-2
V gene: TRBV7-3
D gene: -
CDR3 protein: CASSLMSGNTGELFF
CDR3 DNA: TGTGCCAGCAGCTTAATGTCAGGGAACACCGGGGAGCTGTTTTTT

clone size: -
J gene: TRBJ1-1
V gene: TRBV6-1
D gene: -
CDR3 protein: CASIQGGVDTEAFF
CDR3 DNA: TGTGCCAGCATTCAGGGAGGGGTGGACACTGAAGCTTTCTTT

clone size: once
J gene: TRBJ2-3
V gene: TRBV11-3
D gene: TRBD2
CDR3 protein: CASGGTSGRTDTQYF
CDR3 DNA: TGTGCCAGCGGTGGGACTAGCGGGAGAACAGATACGCAGTATTTT

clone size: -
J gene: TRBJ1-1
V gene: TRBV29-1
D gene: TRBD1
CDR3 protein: CSVVPGGMNTEAFF
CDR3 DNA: TGCAGCGTTGTGCCAGGGGGTATGAACACTGAAGCTTTCTTT

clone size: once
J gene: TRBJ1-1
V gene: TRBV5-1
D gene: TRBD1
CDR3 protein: CASSPGRDRVNTEAFF
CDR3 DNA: TGCGCCAGCAGCCCCGGCCGGGACAGGGTTAACACTGAAGCTTTCTTT

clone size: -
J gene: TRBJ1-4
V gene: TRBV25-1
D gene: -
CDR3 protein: CASSDRGWSEKLFF
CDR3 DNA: TGTGCCAGCAGTGACAGGGGTTGGAGTGAAAAACTGTTTTTT

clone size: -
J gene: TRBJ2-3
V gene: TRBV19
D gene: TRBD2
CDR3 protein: CASRRRAGGPPDTQYF
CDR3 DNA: TGTGCCAGTAGAAGACGCGCGGGAGGGCCCCCAGATACGCAGTATTTT

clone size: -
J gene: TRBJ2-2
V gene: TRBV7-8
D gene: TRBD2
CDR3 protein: CASSLAGLAGGPTGELFF
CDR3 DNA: TGTGCCAGCAGCTTAGCGGGACTAGCGGGGGGGCCCACCGGGGAGCTGTTTTTT

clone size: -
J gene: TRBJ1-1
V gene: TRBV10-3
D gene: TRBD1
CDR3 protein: CAVYPGQGITEAFF
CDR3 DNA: TGTGCCGTTTACCCGGGACAGGGAATTACTGAAGCTTTCTTT

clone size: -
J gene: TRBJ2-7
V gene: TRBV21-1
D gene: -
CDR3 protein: CASSKPGTSGTYEQYF
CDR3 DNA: TGTGCCAGCAGCAAGCCCGGGACTAGCGGTACCTACGAGCAGTACTTC

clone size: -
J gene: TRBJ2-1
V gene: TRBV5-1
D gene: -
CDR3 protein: CASSLAANSYNEQFF
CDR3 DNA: TGCGCCAGCAGCTTGGCAGCGAACTCCTACAATGAGCAGTTCTTC

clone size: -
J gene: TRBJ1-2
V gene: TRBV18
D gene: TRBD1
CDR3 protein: CASSPAQGVYGYTF
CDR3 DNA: TGTGCCAGCTCACCAGCTCAGGGGGTCTATGGCTACACCTTC

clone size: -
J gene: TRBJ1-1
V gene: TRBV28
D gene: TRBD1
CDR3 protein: CASSLTGATEAFF
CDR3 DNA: TGTGCCAGCAGTTTAACAGGGGCCACTGAAGCTTTCTTT

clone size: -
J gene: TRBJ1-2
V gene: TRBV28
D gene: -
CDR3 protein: CASRGTANYGYTF
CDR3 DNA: TGTGCCAGCAGGGGCACAGCTAACTATGGCTACACCTTC

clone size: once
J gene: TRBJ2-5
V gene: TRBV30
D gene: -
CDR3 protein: CAWSVDNEPETQYF
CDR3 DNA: TGTGCCTGGAGTGTAGACAACGAGCCGGAGACCCAGTACTTC

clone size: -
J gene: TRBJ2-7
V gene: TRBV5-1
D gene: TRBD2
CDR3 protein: CASSLGLEPYEQYF
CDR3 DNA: TGCGCCAGCAGCCTAGGACTAGAGCCCTACGAGCAGTACTTC

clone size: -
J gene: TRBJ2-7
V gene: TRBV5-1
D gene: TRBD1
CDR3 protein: CASSFTTGSSYEQYF
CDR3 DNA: TGCGCCAGCAGCTTTACGACAGGGAGCTCCTACGAGCAGTACTTC

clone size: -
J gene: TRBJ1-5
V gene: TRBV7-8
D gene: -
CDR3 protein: CASSLVAGVGNQPQHF
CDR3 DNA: TGTGCCAGCAGCTTAGTTGCAGGGGTCGGCAATCAGCCCCAGCATTTT

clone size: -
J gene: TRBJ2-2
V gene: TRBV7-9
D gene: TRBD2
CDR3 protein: CASSWGGLADTGELFF
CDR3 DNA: TGTGCCAGCAGCTGGGGGGGACTAGCGGACACCGGGGAGCTGTTTTTT